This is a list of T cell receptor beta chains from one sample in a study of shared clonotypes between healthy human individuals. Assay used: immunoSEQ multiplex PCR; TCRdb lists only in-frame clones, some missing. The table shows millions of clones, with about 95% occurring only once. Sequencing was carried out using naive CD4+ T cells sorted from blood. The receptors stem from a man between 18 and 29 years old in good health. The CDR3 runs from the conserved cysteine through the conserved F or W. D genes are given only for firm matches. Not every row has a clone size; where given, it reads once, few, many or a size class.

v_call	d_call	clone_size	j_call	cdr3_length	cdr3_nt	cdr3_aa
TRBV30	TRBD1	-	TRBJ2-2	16	TGTGCCTGGAGGGGTCGGGACAGGGCACCGTTCGGGGAGCTGTTTTTT	CAWRGRDRAPFGELFF
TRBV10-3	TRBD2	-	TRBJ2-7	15	TGTGCCATCAGCGCTGGGACTAGCGGGACGTACGAGCAGTACTTC	CAISAGTSGTYEQYF
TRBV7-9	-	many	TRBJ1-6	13	TGTGCCAGCAGCTTAAACGTGAATTCACCCCTCCACTTT	CASSLNVNSPLHF
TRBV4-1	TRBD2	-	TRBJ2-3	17	TGCGCCAGCAGCCAGACCCGACTAGCGGGGGGGACAGATACGCAGTATTTT	CASSQTRLAGGTDTQYF
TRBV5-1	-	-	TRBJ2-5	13	TGCGCCAGCAGCTTGTGGCATGAAGAGACCCAGTACTTC	CASSLWHEETQYF
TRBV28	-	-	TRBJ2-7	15	TGTGCCAGCAGTTATAGCGGCGGGCCATCCTACGAGCAGTACTTC	CASSYSGGPSYEQYF
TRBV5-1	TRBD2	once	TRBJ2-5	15	TGCGCCAGCAGCTTGGGGCTAGCGGGAGGGGAGACCCAGTACTTC	CASSLGLAGGETQYF
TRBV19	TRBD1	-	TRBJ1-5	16	TGTGCCAGTAGTGTGACAGGGGGCTGGAGCAATCAGCCCCAGCATTTT	CASSVTGGWSNQPQHF
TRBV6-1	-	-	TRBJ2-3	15	TGTGCCAGCAGTGAAGGGGTGACTCGCACAGATACGCAGTATTTT	CASSEGVTRTDTQYF
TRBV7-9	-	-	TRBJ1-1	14	TGTGCCAGCAGCCCAGGGCCCGTTGAAACTGAAGCTTTCTTT	CASSPGPVETEAFF
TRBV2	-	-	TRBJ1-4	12	TGTGCCACCAGGACAGACAATGAAAAACTGTTTTTT	CATRTDNEKLFF
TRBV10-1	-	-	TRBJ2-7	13	TGCGCCAGCAGTGATGCCCTGGGCTACGAGCAGTACTTC	CASSDALGYEQYF
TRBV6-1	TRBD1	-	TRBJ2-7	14	TGTGCCACCTGGACAGGGTTTTTCTCCTACGAGCAGTACTTC	CATWTGFFSYEQYF
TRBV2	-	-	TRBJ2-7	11	TGTGCCAGCAGTGTGGTGGGACCGGCCCACTTC	CASSVVGPAHF
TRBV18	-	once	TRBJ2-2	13	TGTGCCAGCTCACCAAGGGAGGCCGGGGAGCTGTTTTTT	CASSPREAGELFF
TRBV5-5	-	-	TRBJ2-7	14	TGTGCCAGCAGCTTGAGGCGGGCCAACTACGAGCAGTACTTC	CASSLRRANYEQYF
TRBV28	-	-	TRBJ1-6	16	TGTGCCAGCAGTCCCGAGGGGGTGGTGGATAATTCACCCCTCCACTTT	CASSPEGVVDNSPLHF
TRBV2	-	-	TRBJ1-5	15	TGTGCCAGCAGTGAATTGACAGCCGCGAGCCAGCCCCAGCATTTT	CASSELTAASQPQHF
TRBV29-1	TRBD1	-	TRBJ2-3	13	TGCAGCGTTGGGGACAGGTACACAGATACGCAGTATTTT	CSVGDRYTDTQYF
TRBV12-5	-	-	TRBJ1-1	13	TGTGCTAGTGGTTTTCAGGAAAACACTGAAGCTTTCTTT	CASGFQENTEAFF
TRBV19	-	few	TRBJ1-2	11	TGTGCCAGTAGTATCGGGATCGGCTACACCTTC	CASSIGIGYTF
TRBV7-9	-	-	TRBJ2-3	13	TGTGCCAGCAGCTTAGCGTGGTCAGATACGCAGTATTTT	CASSLAWSDTQYF
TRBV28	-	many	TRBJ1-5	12	TGTGCCACCCGTTATAGGGGTCAGCCCCAGCATTTT	CATRYRGQPQHF
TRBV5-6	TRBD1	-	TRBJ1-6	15	TGTGCCAGCAGCCCGTCGGGGACAGGGGTTTCACCCCTCCACTTT	CASSPSGTGVSPLHF
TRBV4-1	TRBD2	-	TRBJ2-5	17	TGCGCCAGCAGCCAAGATCGGGGCGGGAGGGCCCAAGAGACCCAGTACTTC	CASSQDRGGRAQETQYF
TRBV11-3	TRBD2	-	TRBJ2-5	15	TGTGCCAGCAGCTTAAGAGGACTAGATAGGGAGACCCAGTACTTC	CASSLRGLDRETQYF
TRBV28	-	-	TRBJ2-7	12	TGTGCCAGCAGTTGGGGGGCGCCCGAGCAGTACTTC	CASSWGAPEQYF